Below, 5 T cell receptor beta chains from the same sample are listed, as sequenced in a study of CD8 T cells in Susac syndrome. An amount of RNA that ranged from roughly 0.45 to 1 ug was reverse transcribed with random hexamers. TCRdb re-analysed the immunoSEQ multiplex PCR reads in MiXCR, keeping a single row per CDR3 protein. The table shows some 130,000 distinct CDR3 sequences, with 90% to 95% occurring only once. Sequencing input: CD4+ T cells from PBMCs. The receptor set was obtained from a human donor in good health.

The V gene is TRBV7-2, the J gene TRBJ2-7; D gene unclear. The CDR3 has 14 residues. Per the germline V gene, CDR1 is SGHTA and CDR2 is FQGNSA. With 1 base removed from V and 6 bases from J, the gap between germline ends came to 13 bases. In nucleotides, the CDR3 is TGTGCCAGCAGCTTAGGGTCAGGAACGGGCGAGCAGTACTTC. It is translated as CASSLGSGTGEQYF.

J is TRBJ1-1 and V is TRBV7-9; D remains unclear. Trimming took 2 bases from V and 1 from J, leaving 8 bases between them. CDR3 length equals 14 residues. Germline V gives CDR1 SEHNR, CDR2 FQNEAQ (reference sequence). The CDR3 nucleotides read TGTGCCAGCAGCTTACTTCAGGAGAACACTGAAGCTTTCTTT. This encodes CASSLLQENTEAFF.

The J gene is TRBJ2-1, the V gene TRBV5-1; 8 bases align to TRBD2. V gave up 10 bases and J gave up 0 bases; unmatched junction bases: 9. The CDR3 consists of 15 residues. Germline CDR1 reads SGHRS; CDR2 reads YFSETQ. CDR3 DNA: TGCGCCTCATGTAGCGGGGCCCACTCCTACAATGAGCAGTTCTTC. Its translation is CASCSGAHSYNEQFF.

This chain joins TRBV5-4 and TRBJ1-5; no definite D call. This CDR3 comprises 13 residues. The V and J ends lost 6 bases and 0 bases respectively, with 7 bases between them. Germline-derived CDR1 and CDR2 are SGHNT and YYREEE (reference sequence). The CDR3, as DNA: TGTGCCAGCACCCGGGATAGCAATCAGCCCCAGCATTTT. Residues: CASTRDSNQPQHF.

This clonotype was seen a single time. The chain combines TRBV12-3 or TRBV12-4 with TRBJ1-5; TRBD1 aligns across 8 bases. V lost 0 bases to trimming and J lost 7 bases; unmatched junction nucleotides: 11. The CDR3 sequence is 17 residues long. For the CDR3, the DNA is TGTGCCAGCAGTTTAGCGCAGGGGGCAGGGGTTGGGCAGCCCCAGCATTTT. Its protein is CASSLAQGAGVGQPQHF.